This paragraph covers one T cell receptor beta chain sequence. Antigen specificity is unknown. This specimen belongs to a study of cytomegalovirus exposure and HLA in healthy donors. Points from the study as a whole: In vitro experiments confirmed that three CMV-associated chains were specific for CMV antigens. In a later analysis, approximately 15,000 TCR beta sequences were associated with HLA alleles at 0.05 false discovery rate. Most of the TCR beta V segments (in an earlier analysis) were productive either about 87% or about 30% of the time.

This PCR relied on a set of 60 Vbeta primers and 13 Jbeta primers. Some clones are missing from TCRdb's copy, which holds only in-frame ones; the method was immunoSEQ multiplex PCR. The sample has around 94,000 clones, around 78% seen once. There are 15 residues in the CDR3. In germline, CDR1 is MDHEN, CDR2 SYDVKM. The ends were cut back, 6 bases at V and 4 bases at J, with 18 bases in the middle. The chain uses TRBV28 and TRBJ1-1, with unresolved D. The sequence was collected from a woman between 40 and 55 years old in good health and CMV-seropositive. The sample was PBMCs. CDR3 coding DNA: TGTGCCAGCAGCTATGACCCGCGGCGGGGCACTGAAGCTTTCTTT. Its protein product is CASSYDPRRGTEAFF.